This TCR beta chain emerged from a study of control samples from healthy donors and cancer patients. The protocol was immunoSEQ multiplex PCR, while the TCRdb copy is restricted to in-frame clones and leaves out a portion. The sample holds about 230,000 clones, around 80% seen once. Sequencing was carried out using PBMCs. This receptor was obtained from an older woman with lung cancer.

The CDR3 bases are TGTGCCAGCAGCTTAATGACAGGGTACACTGAAGCTTTCTTT. Its translation: CASSLMTGYTEAFF. The V gene is TRBV7-2, the J gene TRBJ1-1; TRBD1 matches at 7 bases. The ends lost 2 bases at V and 3 bases at J; junction bases unmatched: 3. Germline V gene lookup returns CDR1 SGHTA and CDR2 FQGNSA. The CDR3 has 14 residues.